This TCR beta chain was sequenced during a study of T cell responses to AZD1222 COVID-19 vaccine. Study-level points and caveats: There were repertoire samples only from the period after the peak T cell response. Most donors were white British and more were female, and clonal diversity was possibly underestimated. CD4 TCRs linked to vaccination spanned spike, dominating at 160-218 and 743-854.

Produced via immunoSEQ multiplex PCR; TCRdb's table is partial and in-frame only. The data contain about 150,000 clones, 91% of them singletons. Germline V gene data show CDR1 as LGHNA and CDR2 as YNFKEQ. The CDR3 has 16 residues. Losses at the gene ends were 0 bases for V and 7 bases for J; bases not matched to a gene: 1. A word on this clone: The antigen is unknown.

This receptor was identified in an adult in good health. The chain combines TRBV4-2 with TRBJ2-1, with 15 bases lining up with TRBD2. This material consisted of peripheral blood, taken on day 0 of AZD1222 vaccination. CDR3 region: CASSQDGTSGGNEQFF. The CDR3 bases are TGTGCCAGCAGCCAAGATGGGACTAGCGGGGGGAATGAGCAGTTCTTC.